A single sample is the source of the 5 T cell receptor beta chains below, sequenced in a study of tumor and adjacent non-tumor tissue in lung cancer. TCRbeta libraries were built with three rounds of nested PCR, modified from ARM-PCR. TCRdb fed the multiplex PCR reads into MiXCR, producing one record per CDR3 protein. The sample lists around 76,000 distinct CDR3 sequences, approximately 82% occurring once. The template was RNA from unsorted bulk tissue. More than 3 cm separated this lung sample from the edge of the tumor. The sequencing input was distant non-tumor lung tissue. The receptors derive from a man in his 70s with non-small cell lung cancer.

Only a few counts were recorded for this clonotype. This may be a read error: a much more frequent sequence differs by one nucleotide. This sequence joins TRBV6-6 and TRBJ2-3, with D tentatively TRBD1 (6 bases). CDR1 and CDR2 from the germline V gene are MNHNY and SVGAGI (reference sequence). The length of the CDR3 is 13 residues. Trimming took off 7 bases at V and 11 bases at J, with 19 bases between the two ends. For the CDR3, the DNA is TGTGCCAGCAATTCCGCCTGGGGGCCGATGCAGTATTTT. The encoded protein is CASNSAWGPMQYF.

This clonotype has more than one count but fewer than ten. The chain joins TRBV4-2 to TRBJ2-3; D is perhaps TRBD1 (6 bases). This CDR3 contains 15 residues. Germline V gives CDR1 LGHNA, CDR2 YNFKEQ. V lost 1 base, J lost 11 bases, and 19 bases lay in between. In DNA form, the CDR3 reads TGTGCCAGCAGCCAAGCGGACAGAACCACAGACATGCAGTATTTT. It yields the protein CASSQADRTTDMQYF.

On this clonotype: At one boundary the junction diverges from the germline segment, which might be a read error. V is TRBV10-2 and J is TRBJ1-1; 10 bases agree with TRBD1. Germline CDR1 is WSHSY and CDR2 is SAAADI. This CDR3 contains 16 residues. In DNA form, the CDR3 reads TGCGCCATCAGTCCAGGGGACAGGGGAATGAGCAGTGAAGCTTTCTTT. This translates into CAISPGDRGMSSEAFF.

This clonotype was detected only a few times. At one boundary the junction diverges from the germline segment, which might be a read error. This sequence joins TRBV12-3 or TRBV12-4 and TRBJ1-4; TRBD1 is a possible D gene (5 bases). The CDR3 is 15 residues long. CDR3 residues: CASSLQAGNNEKMFF. CDR3 coding DNA: TGTGCCAGCAGCTTACAGGCAGGGAATAATGAAAAAATGTTTTTT.

In this sample, this clonotype turned up once. The V gene is TRBV6-2 or TRBV6-3, the J gene TRBJ2-7; 8 nucleotides align to TRBD2. The CDR3 runs 15 residues. CDR1 and CDR2 from the germline V gene are MNHEY and SVGEGT. V gave up 11 bases and J gave up 0 bases; unmatched junction bases: 12. CDR3 coding DNA: TGTGCCGGTAGCCGGGAGGGACTATACTCCTACGAGCAGTACTTC. This codes for CAGSREGLYSYEQYF.